These 29 T cell receptor beta chains were sequenced from one sample in a study of blood T cell repertoires in COVID-19. Sequenced by immunoSEQ multiplex PCR; TCRdb stores in-frame clones only, minus some. The sample has about 40,000 clones, about 86% seen once. Sequencing was done on a sample of peripheral blood. All receptors derive from a human donor with acute or convalescent COVID-19. The donor label of this sample is uncertain.

CDR3 loop: CASSHFDRAYEQYF. The CDR3 DNA is TGTGCCAGTTCTCATTTTGACAGGGCCTACGAGCAGTACTTC. The chain joins TRBV19 to TRBJ2-7; TRBD1 agrees at 7 bases. Germline lookup yields CDR1 LNHDA and CDR2 SQIVND (reference sequence). With 8 bases clipped from V and 2 bases from J, the junction kept 9 bases outside the gene matches. This CDR3 has 14 amino acids.

This chain joins TRBV5-4 and TRBJ1-4, with 8 nucleotides matching TRBD1. Germline values: CDR1 SGHNT, CDR2 YYREEE (reference sequence). The CDR3 has 15 residues. V dropped 3 bases and J dropped 2; count of bases not matched to a gene: 3. The CDR3 protein is CASSSRTGTNEKLFF. DNA of the CDR3: TGTGCCAGCAGCTCGAGGACAGGGACTAATGAAAAACTGTTTTTT.

The chain is built from TRBV29-1 and TRBJ1-1; TRBD1 aligns across 7 bases. The CDR3 sequence is 13 residues long. Unmatched junction bases numbered 4, after V lost 2 bases and J lost 4 bases. CDR1 is SQVTM, CDR2 ANQGSEA, per germline. As DNA, the CDR3 is TGCAGCGTTGAAACAGGGGCAGGCACTGAAGCTTTCTTT. Its protein product is CSVETGAGTEAFF.

The chain combines TRBV18 with TRBJ2-7; 7 bases are shared with TRBD1. This CDR3 spans 15 amino acids. Germline values: CDR1 KGHSH, CDR2 LQKENI. With V trimmed by 1 base and J by 3 bases, 6 bases remained unmatched. CDR3 in amino acids: CASSPQGAGLYEQYF. DNA of the CDR3: TGTGCCAGCTCACCACAGGGGGCAGGACTCTACGAGCAGTACTTC.

The CDR3, as DNA: TGTGCCAGTAGTATCGCGGTATTTGATGAGCAGTACTTC. Translation: CASSIAVFDEQYF. The chain uses TRBV19 and TRBJ2-7, with D unresolved. The CDR3 runs to 13 residues. Germline V lookup: CDR1 LNHDA, CDR2 SQIVND (reference sequence). The ends were cut back, 3 bases at V and 7 bases at J, with 13 bases in the middle. The full variable domain, rest sourced from reference TRBV19 and TRBJ2-7, is DGGITQSPKYLFRKEGQNVTLSCEQNLNHDAMYWYRQDPGQGLRLIYYSQIVNDFQKGDIAEGYSVSREKKESFPLTVTSAQKNPTAFYLCASSIAVFDEQYFGPGTRLTVT.

J is TRBJ2-2 and V is TRBV18; TRBD1 matches at 7 bases. Losses at the gene ends were 4 bases for V and 3 bases for J; bases not matched to a gene: 8. This CDR3 comprises 16 residues. Germline-derived CDR1 and CDR2 are KGHSH and LQKENI. The CDR3 loop reads CASSLAGGVDTGELFF. The DNA for the CDR3 is TGTGCCAGCTCACTGGCAGGGGGAGTTGACACCGGGGAGCTGTTTTTT. The full variable domain, with the rest looked up from reference TRBV18 and TRBJ2-2, is NAGVMQNPRHLVRRRGQEARLRCSPMKGHSHVYWYRQLPEEGLKFMVYLQKENIIDESGMPKERFSAEFPKEGPSILRIQQVVRGDSAAYFCASSLAGGVDTGELFFGEGSRLTVL.

The chain recombines TRBV2 with TRBJ1-1, with 7 bases lining up with TRBD1. The germline V gene has CDR1 SNHLY and CDR2 FYNNEI. V lost 5 bases and J lost 7; bases outside the gene matches: 13. The CDR3 has 15 amino acids. The CDR3 region is CASSKRTGGDNEAFF. DNA for the CDR3: TGTGCCAGCAGTAAGAGGACAGGAGGTGATAATGAAGCTTTCTTT.

V is TRBV7-6 and J is TRBJ2-7, with TRBD2 matching over 7 bases. The CDR3 covers 15 residues. V shed 5 bases and J 0 bases; nucleotides not matched to a gene: 7. In germline, CDR1 is SGHVS, CDR2 FNYEAQ. The CDR3 is CASSGQRESSYEQYF. The CDR3 coding sequence is TGTGCCAGCAGCGGTCAGCGGGAAAGCTCCTACGAGCAGTACTTC.

This clone was observed once. J is TRBJ2-3 and V is TRBV5-4, with 9 bases lining up with TRBD2. The CDR3 length is 16 residues. Germline lookup yields CDR1 SGHNT and CDR2 YYREEE (reference sequence). The V segment lost 3 bases and the J segment 2 bases; nucleotides outside the gene matches: 7. CDR3 amino acids: CASSSAAGGSTDTQYF. CDR3 nucleotides: TGTGCCAGCAGCTCCGCTGCGGGGGGGTCCACAGATACGCAGTATTTT.

The chain combines TRBV24-1 with TRBJ1-4; 10 bases are a match to TRBD1. CDR1 and CDR2 (germline): KGHDR, SFDVKD. The CDR3 consists of 18 residues. Trimming removed 4 bases from V and 0 bases from J; junction bases left unmatched: 7. DNA of the CDR3: TGTGCCACCAGTGAGAGCCGGGACAGGGGCTCAACTAATGAAAAACTGTTTTTT. This encodes CATSESRDRGSTNEKLFF.

This clone was counted a few times. The chain is built from TRBV6-2 or TRBV6-3 and TRBJ1-4; no clear D. Deletions cut 5 bases from V and 7 bases from J, with 11 bases between. Germline V CDR1 and CDR2: MNHEY, SVGEGT. The CDR3 has 13 amino acids. The CDR3 reads CASSLVMGEKLFF. As DNA, the CDR3 is TGTGCCAGCAGTCTAGTTATGGGTGAAAAACTGTTTTTT.

V gene TRBV5-1 combines with J gene TRBJ2-5; 15 bases are shared with TRBD2. Trimming took 4 bases from V and 5 from J; bases not matched to a gene: 9. CDR1 is SGHRS and CDR2 is YFSETQ in the germline V gene. CDR3 size: 17 residues. The chain's CDR3 is CASSPGLAGGRSETQYF. In nucleotides, the CDR3 is TGCGCCAGCAGCCCAGGACTAGCGGGGGGGCGGTCCGAGACCCAGTACTTC.

This clone was counted a few times. The J gene is TRBJ1-5, the V gene TRBV3-1 (or the pseudogene TRBV3-2); D not certain. Deletions cut 0 bases from V and 5 bases from J, with 11 bases between. CDR1 and CDR2 from the germline V gene are LGHDT and YNNKEL (reference sequence). This CDR3 region has 15 residues. Here the CDR3 DNA reads TGTGCCAGCAGCCAAGATCTGACACCTTATCAGCCCCAGCATTTT. It is translated as CASSQDLTPYQPQHF.

The chain couples TRBV28 to TRBJ2-5; perhaps TRBD1 as D (6 bases). This CDR3 is built from 12 residues. The V gene's germline CDR1 is MDHEN and CDR2 SYDVKM. Deletions cut 5 bases from V and 4 bases from J, with 8 bases between. CDR3 residues: CASSVGGETQYF. The CDR3 DNA reads TGTGCCAGCAGTGTAGGGGGAGAGACCCAGTACTTC.

This sequence joins TRBV27 and TRBJ1-2; no clear D. V was cut by 9 bases and J by 4 bases, with 15 bases left in between. The CDR3 has 13 residues. Per germline, CDR1 MNHEY and CDR2 SMNVEV (reference sequence). CDR3 residues: CASSDAGLYGYTF. Here the CDR3 DNA reads TGTGCCAGTTCTGATGCGGGCCTCTATGGCTACACCTTC.

This clone was seen a single time. The chain employs TRBV2 and TRBJ2-2; D remains unclear. The germline V and J ends were trimmed by 5 bases and 4 bases, with 11 bases remaining between them. Germline V gene data show CDR1 as SNHLY and CDR2 as FYNNEI. The CDR3 has 14 residues. CDR3 sequence (DNA): TGTGCCAGCAGTCCAACAGTTAGCACCGGGGAGCTGTTTTTT. Translating gives CASSPTVSTGELFF.

CDR3 sequence (DNA): TGTGCCAGTAGTATCGCGAGTGAGCAGTTCTTC. This encodes CASSIASEQFF. The rearrangement links TRBV19 to TRBJ2-1; D unresolved. Trimming removed 3 bases from V and 9 bases from J, with 6 bases in between. The CDR3 contains 11 residues. Germline V gene lookup returns CDR1 LNHDA and CDR2 SQIVND (reference sequence).

This clone has just a few counts. The rearrangement joins TRBV7-8 to TRBJ1-1, with TRBD1 identical over 7 bases. The CDR3 consists of 15 residues. Germline CDR1 SGHVS, CDR2 FQNEAQ. V shed 1 base, J shed 2 bases, and the junction held 4 bases outside the gene matches. This CDR3 reads CASSLGDSRNTEAFF. For the CDR3, the DNA is TGTGCCAGCAGCTTAGGGGACAGTAGAAACACTGAAGCTTTCTTT.

This chain links TRBV18 with TRBJ2-1; D unresolved. The germline V gene encodes CDR1 KGHSH and CDR2 LQKENI. V was shortened by 4 bases and J by 6 bases, with 10 bases between the two germline ends. The CDR3 spans 13 residues. The CDR3 coding sequence is TGTGCCAGCTCACTCACGCAAGCCAATGAGCAGTTCTTC. It codes for CASSLTQANEQFF.

The chain couples TRBV20-1 to TRBJ1-2; 7 nucleotides align to TRBD1. Germline CDR1 and CDR2: DFQATT and SNEGSKA (reference sequence). The CDR3 length is 13 residues. V was pared by 3 bases and J by 4 bases, with 5 bases of the junction left unmatched. DNA for the CDR3: TGCAGTGCTAGTGACAGGGTTGGCTATGGCTACACCTTC. Translated, it gives CSASDRVGYGYTF.

The chain combines TRBV5-5 with TRBJ1-5, with 12 bases lining up with TRBD1. CDR1 SGHKS and CDR2 YYEKEE come from the germline V gene (reference sequence). The CDR3 contains 16 residues. V dropped 4 bases and J dropped 6; count of bases not matched to a gene: 8. The DNA for the CDR3 is TGTGCCAGCAGCCCATACGGGACAGGGGGCAGTCAGCCCCAGCATTTT. Its protein product is CASSPYGTGGSQPQHF.

The table lists this clone with a count of one. The genes are TRBV3-1 (or the pseudogene TRBV3-2) and TRBJ1-1, with D uncertain. The germline CDR1 and CDR2 sequences are LGHDT and YNNKEL (reference sequence). V was cut by 4 bases and J by 3 bases, with 12 bases left in between. The CDR3 runs to 14 residues. CDR3 sequence reads: CASSPRGYHTEAFF. As DNA, the CDR3 is TGTGCCAGCAGCCCTCGCGGTTACCACACTGAAGCTTTCTTT.

This clone is medium-sized in the sample. The sample holds other DNA sequences that translate to the same CDR3. The CDR3 DNA reads as TGTGCCAGTAGTACCCCGAGCGAGAACACTGAAGCTTTCTTT. Amino acid sequence: CASSTPSENTEAFF. The chain couples TRBV19 to TRBJ1-1; D unresolved. CDR1 LNHDA and CDR2 SQIVND come from the germline V gene (reference sequence). The CDR3 sequence is 14 residues long. Trimming pared 4 bases from V and 1 base from J, leaving 10 bases between.

The chain links TRBV4-1 to TRBJ2-7, with 11 bases fitting TRBD2. Germline assignment: CDR1 MGHRA and CDR2 YSYEKL. The CDR3 length is 16 residues. The V and J ends lost 0 bases and 13 bases, in that order; junction bases with no gene match: 14. For the CDR3, the DNA is TGCGCCAGCAGCCAAGATGGGGGATTAGCGGGAGGGCCGGCTTACTTC. Protein product: CASSQDGGLAGGPAYF.

V is TRBV11-2 and J is TRBJ1-1, with a weak D call TRBD1 (6 bases). The germline V and J ends were trimmed by 4 bases and 3 bases, with 15 bases remaining between them. The CDR3 contains 15 residues. Germline CDR1 is SGHAT and CDR2 is FQNNGV. This CDR3 reads CASSSRTAAYTEAFF. In DNA, the CDR3 is TGTGCCAGCAGCTCCCGGACAGCCGCTTACACTGAAGCTTTCTTT. The complete variable domain, with remaining parts taken from reference TRBV11-2 and TRBJ1-1, reads EAGVAQSPRYKIIEKRQSVAFWCNPISGHATLYWYQQILGQGPKLLIQFQNNGVVDDSQLPKDRFSAERLKGVDSTLKIQPAKLEDSAVYLCASSSRTAAYTEAFFGQGTRLTVV.

The chain carries TRBV9 and TRBJ2-7; 8 bases map to TRBD1. CDR1 is SGDLS and CDR2 is YYNGEE in the germline V gene. This CDR3 spans 14 amino acids. V shed 7 bases, J shed 5 bases, and the junction held 11 bases outside the gene matches. CDR3: CASAPTGVVHEQYF. For the CDR3, the DNA is TGTGCCAGCGCACCGACAGGGGTGGTCCACGAGCAGTACTTC.

This clone was observed a few times. The CDR3 DNA sequence: TGTGCCAGCAGTTTAACAGGGATATACTACGAGCAGTACTTC. Translating gives CASSLTGIYYEQYF. The chain is built from TRBV27 and TRBJ2-7; D is possibly TRBD1 (6 bases). Germline CDR1 is MNHEY and CDR2 is SMNVEV (reference sequence). The V end lost 2 bases, the J end lost 3 bases, and 11 bases lay between the germline ends. This CDR3 region has 14 residues.

The chain recombines TRBV7-2 with TRBJ2-4, with D unclear. Germline V gives CDR1 SGHTA, CDR2 FQGNSA. V was cut by 5 bases and J by 1 base, with 9 bases left in between. This CDR3 is 14 amino acids long. This chain's CDR3 is CASSHRRAKNIQYF. The CDR3 nucleotides read TGTGCCAGCAGCCATAGGCGGGCCAAAAACATTCAGTACTTC.

The chain couples TRBV19 to TRBJ1-3; 7 nucleotides agree with TRBD1. The CDR3 consists of 14 residues. The V gene end was trimmed by 6 bases and the J gene end by 1 base; junction bases not matched to a gene: 3. The germline gives CDR1 LNHDA, CDR2 SQIVND (reference sequence). CDR3 sequence: CASSLQGSGNTIYF. In DNA form, the CDR3 reads TGTGCCAGTAGCCTACAGGGGTCTGGAAACACCATATATTTT.